Here is one T cell receptor beta chain with its context. All of the donors resided in Nashville, Tennessee, and each was a Caucasian adult. Sequenced by immunoSEQ multiplex PCR; TCRdb stores in-frame clones only, minus some. The sample includes more than 2,000,000 clones, roughly 92% of them seen just once. The CDR3 has 13 residues. The germline CDR1 and CDR2 sequences are SNHLY and FYNNEI. The V and J ends lost 4 bases and 1 base respectively, with 7 bases between them. The data belong to a study of shared clonotypes between healthy human individuals. Specimen: naive CD4+ T cells sorted from blood. Subset reported: CD45RA+ positively selected. V and J are TRBV2 and TRBJ1-1; D remains unclear. The sequence came from a man between 18 and 35 years old in good health. Written as DNA, the CDR3 is TGTGCCAGCAGTGGGTTAAGGAACACTGAAGCTTTCTTT. Protein product: CASSGLRNTEAFF. The full variable domain, completed using reference TRBV2 and TRBJ1-1, is EPEVTQTPSHQVTQMGQEVILRCVPISNHLYFYWYRQILGQKVEFLVSFYNNEISEKSEIFDDQFSVERPDGSNFTLKIRSTKLEDSAMYFCASSGLRNTEAFFGQGTRLTVV.